Listed below are T cell receptor beta chains from one sample, sequenced in a study of prognosis after radiotherapy for stage I lung cancer. From the multiplex PCR reads, TCRdb called clonotypes with MiXCR, one entry per CDR3 protein. This table has around 29,000 distinct CDR3 sequences, about 45% appearing once. The source material was PBMCs, sampled before or after stereotactic body radiation therapy (not recorded which). These receptors all come from a donor over 45 with non-small cell lung cancer. The CDR3 runs from the conserved cysteine through the conserved F or W. The D gene is left open where the match is weak. Clone size appears in some rows only: once, few, many, or a class for an expanded clone.

V	D	J	size	CDR3	DNA
TRBV20-1	-	TRBJ2-5	many	CSARIAGMETQYF	TGCAGTGCTAGGATAGCAGGGATGGAGACCCAGTACTTC
TRBV11-2	TRBD2	TRBJ2-7	-	CASSGWTSGRSAEQYF	TGTGCCAGCAGCGGATGGACTAGCGGGAGGTCGGCCGAGCAGTACTTC
TRBV29-1	-	TRBJ1-1	many	CSVETGQTSEAFF	TGCAGCGTTGAGACTGGACAGACGTCTGAAGCTTTCTTT
TRBV9	-	TRBJ2-7	-	CASSVAGSFDEQYF	TGTGCCAGCAGTGTCGCGGGCAGTTTCGACGAGCAGTACTTC
TRBV5-4	-	TRBJ2-1	many	CASSTRGGLYNEQFF	TGTGCCAGCAGCACCCGGGGCGGCCTATACAATGAGCAGTTCTTC
TRBV9	-	TRBJ2-5	many	CASSVGGGETQYF	TGTGCCAGCAGCGTGGGTGGGGGAGAGACCCAGTACTTC
TRBV12-3/TRBV12-4	TRBD1	TRBJ2-7	few	CASSQNRGVGQYEQYF	TGTGCCAGCAGTCAAAACAGGGGGGTGGGCCAATACGAGCAGTACTTC
TRBV7-2	-	TRBJ2-2	-	CASSSTPGMGRGGGELFF	TGTGCCAGCAGCTCTACCCCGGGAATGGGGCGCGGAGGCGGGGAGCTGTTTTTT
TRBV3-1	-	TRBJ1-3	many	CASSLQGRPSGNTIYF	TGTGCCAGCAGCCTCCAAGGCCGGCCCTCTGGAAACACCATATATTTT
TRBV29-1	-	TRBJ1-1	many	CSAFDSLNTEAFF	TGCAGCGCTTTCGACAGCCTGAACACTGAAGCTTTCTTT
TRBV12-5	-	TRBJ1-2	medium-sized	CASGLFGGSGYTF	TGTGCTAGTGGGTTATTTGGGGGCAGTGGCTACACCTTC
TRBV15	-	TRBJ1-1	many	CATSRDLQFNTEAFF	TGTGCCACCAGCAGAGATCTACAGTTCAACACTGAAGCTTTCTTT
TRBV7-2	TRBD2	TRBJ2-1	many	CASSPVAGVRNEQFF	TGTGCCAGCAGCCCTGTTGCGGGAGTAAGAAATGAGCAGTTCTTC
TRBV20-1	TRBD1	TRBJ2-7	-	CSVSDRVSYDQYF	TGCAGTGTTTCGGACAGGGTCTCCTACGATCAGTACTTC
TRBV6-2/TRBV6-3	TRBD2	TRBJ2-1	-	CASSRGTSVMSYNEQFF	TGTGCCAGCAGTCGGGGGACTAGCGTGATGTCCTACAATGAGCAGTTCTTC
TRBV2	-	TRBJ1-5	many	CASSENKLSNQPQHF	TGTGCCAGCAGTGAAAACAAACTTAGCAATCAGCCCCAGCATTTT
TRBV19	-	TRBJ2-1	many	CASMGPSWPYNEQFF	TGTGCCAGTATGGGCCCTAGTTGGCCCTACAATGAGCAGTTCTTC
TRBV7-9	TRBD1	TRBJ1-6	many	CASSLAAGGAPLHF	TGTGCCAGCAGCTTAGCGGCAGGGGGAGCACCCCTCCACTTT
TRBV20-1	-	TRBJ1-2	-	CSAKGRTVDGYTF	TGCAGTGCTAAAGGTCGGACAGTCGATGGCTACACCTTC
TRBV7-3	-	TRBJ1-1	many	CASSLTGSGRREAFF	TGTGCCAGCAGCTTAACGGGTTCTGGCAGGCGGGAAGCTTTCTTT